Listed here are 3 T cell receptor beta chains from one sample, sequenced in a study of T cell repertoires in cytomegalovirus infection. MiXCR was run by TCRdb on the reads, yielding one entry per CDR3 protein. Of a few hundred thousand distinct CDR3 sequences listed, 18% are singletons. Material for sequencing was PBMCs. The receptors stem from a human donor in good health (CMV status not recorded). Some clones in this sample may be carry-over from other donors' samples.

This clonotype has ten or more counts. The rearrangement uses TRBV2 and TRBJ2-3; 14 nucleotides match TRBD2. This CDR3 comprises 18 residues. From germline, CDR1 is SNHLY and CDR2 FYNNEI. Trimming at V came to 5 bases and at J to 1 base, leaving 8 bases not matched to a gene. DNA of the CDR3: TGTGCCAGCAGTACTTACCGACTAGCGGGAGGGGGCACAGATACGCAGTATTTT. Translating gives CASSTYRLAGGGTDTQYF. Variable domain in full (rest from reference TRBV2 and TRBJ2-3): EPEVTQTPSHQVTQMGQEVILRCVPISNHLYFYWYRQILGQKVEFLVSFYNNEISEKSEIFDDQFSVERPDGSNFTLKIRSTKLEDSAMYFCASSTYRLAGGGTDTQYFGPGTRLTVL.

The genes are TRBV7-2 and TRBJ2-3; TRBD1 matches 9 bases. V shed 2 bases, J shed 5 bases, and the junction held 2 bases outside the gene matches. Germline CDR1 reads SGHTA; CDR2 reads FQGNSA. The CDR3 runs to 14 residues. Here the CDR3 DNA reads TGTGCCAGCAGCTTAAACAGGGGGCAAGATACGCAGTATTTT. This encodes CASSLNRGQDTQYF.

This sequence joins TRBV19 and TRBJ2-3; the D is unclear. Germline CDR1 and CDR2: LNHDA and SQIVND (reference sequence). The CDR3 is 16 amino acids. V gave up 3 bases and J gave up 2 bases, with 15 bases separating them. The DNA for the CDR3 is TGTGCCAGTAGTATTTTCTCTCCAGAAGACACAGATACGCAGTATTTT. Encoded protein: CASSIFSPEDTDTQYF.